The clone carrying this T cell receptor beta chain was recorded at least ten times. These data come from a study of CD8+CD57+ T cells in acquired aplastic anemia. Across the study: Mean yield of DNA from sorted CD4+ and CD8+ cells was approximately 3 ug.

Individuals selected for sequencing had exhibited CD8+CD57+ cell expansion on flow cytometry. Patients had not yet gotten any therapy when their blood was taken for sampling. V was trimmed by 5 bases and J by 6 bases, leaving 14 bases between them. Germline V lookup: CDR1 LNHDA, CDR2 SQIVND (reference sequence). The CDR3 is 14 residues long. TCR beta VDJ combinations and CDR3 sequences were profiled from genomic DNA. TCRdb re-analysed the reads in MiXCR, keeping a single row per CDR3 protein. The sample lists about 160,000 distinct CDR3 sequences, more than 45% occurring once. The specimen sequenced was sorted CD4+, CD8+, or CD8+CD57+ T cells (not recorded which) from PBMCs. This chain links TRBV19 with TRBJ1-5; D is unclear. This receptor was taken from a human donor with aplastic anemia. The CDR3 sequence: CASSRWEEGQPQHF. DNA for the CDR3: TGTGCCAGTAGTCGATGGGAGGAAGGTCAGCCCCAGCATTTT.